Below, 29 T cell receptor beta chains from the same sample are listed, as sequenced in a study of blood T cell repertoires in COVID-19. Repertoires were generated with immunoSEQ multiplex PCR, while TCRdb's copy carries only in-frame clones and drops some. The sample yields 84,000 or so clones, around 88% seen once. The sample comprised peripheral blood. These receptor sequences come from an older man with active or convalescent COVID-19.

This clone was seen only a few times. The chain carries TRBV3-1 (or the pseudogene TRBV3-2) and TRBJ2-1, with 9 bases identical to TRBD2. This CDR3 is 17 amino acids long. Germline V gene lookup returns CDR1 LGHDT and CDR2 YNNKEL (reference sequence). Trimming cost V 4 bases and J 0 bases; bases outside gene matches: 7. CDR3 loop: CASSPRGSGGSYNEQFF. In DNA, the CDR3 is TGTGCCAGCAGCCCCCGGGGTAGCGGGGGCTCCTACAATGAGCAGTTCTTC.

The chain carries TRBV7-2 and TRBJ2-3, with TRBD1 identical over 10 bases. The CDR3 has 14 residues. J gave up 7 bases and V 4 bases, and 5 bases lay outside the gene matches. CDR1 SGHTA and CDR2 FQGNSA come from the germline V gene. CDR3 coding DNA: TGTGCCAGCAGCTCGGGGACAGGGGAATATACGCAGTATTTT. Translated, it gives CASSSGTGEYTQYF.

V usage is TRBV7-9 and J usage is TRBJ1-1, with D perhaps TRBD1 (5 bases). This CDR3 comprises 13 residues. Germline assignment: CDR1 SEHNR and CDR2 FQNEAQ (reference sequence). V lost 3 bases, J lost 4 bases, and 9 bases lay in between. The CDR3 DNA sequence: TGTGCCAGCAGCTTGTTTCAGGGCACTGAAGCTTTCTTT. This gives the protein CASSLFQGTEAFF.

The chain couples TRBV7-2 to TRBJ1-2; perhaps TRBD1 as D (5 bases). The V end was cut by 8 bases, the J end by 2 bases, with 18 bases between. Germline V gene lookup returns CDR1 SGHTA and CDR2 FQGNSA. There are 15 residues in the CDR3. CDR3 in DNA: TGTGCCAGCGGATTTCCCGTCGGGGGGAACTATGGCTACACCTTC. Its translation is CASGFPVGGNYGYTF.

This clone turned up a few times. V is TRBV5-8 and J is TRBJ1-1; 7 bases are shared with TRBD1. CDR1 and CDR2 (germline): SGHTS, YDEGEE. The CDR3 extends over 16 amino acids. After removal of 5 bases from V and 0 bases from J, the junction contained 10 bases not matched to a gene. CDR3 amino acids: CASRGARGTMNTEAFF. The DNA for the CDR3 is TGTGCCAGCAGGGGGGCCAGGGGGACCATGAACACTGAAGCTTTCTTT.

The chain combines TRBV12-3 or TRBV12-4 with TRBJ1-1, with D uncertain. The CDR3 has 13 amino acids. V was pared by 7 bases and J by 0 bases, with 9 bases between. Here the CDR3 reads CASTPLMNTEAFF. As DNA, the CDR3 is TGTGCCAGCACTCCACTAATGAACACTGAAGCTTTCTTT.

This chain connects TRBV7-9 to TRBJ2-5; 7 nucleotides match TRBD2. J gave up 5 bases and V 2 bases, and 5 bases lay outside the gene matches. Germline-derived CDR1 and CDR2 are SEHNR and FQNEAQ (reference sequence). This CDR3 is built from 14 residues. The CDR3 spells CASSLLGLLETQYF. CDR3 DNA: TGTGCCAGCAGCTTACTGGGACTACTTGAGACCCAGTACTTC.

V and J are TRBV6-2 or TRBV6-3 and TRBJ1-5; D call uncertain. Between the trimmed V and J ends, which lost 2 bases and 0 bases, there was a span of 11 bases. The CDR3 loop spans 16 amino acids. Germline CDR1 is MNHEY and CDR2 is SVGEGT. The DNA for the CDR3 is TGTGCCAGCAGTTACGGAGGGAGCTATAGCAATCAGCCCCAGCATTTT. Translating gives CASSYGGSYSNQPQHF.

The rearrangement joins TRBV3-1 (or the pseudogene TRBV3-2) to TRBJ1-5, with D perhaps matching TRBD1 (6 bases). The length of the CDR3 is 14 residues. Between the trimmed V and J ends, which lost 2 bases and 6 bases, there was a span of 11 bases. Germline V lookup: CDR1 LGHDT, CDR2 YNNKEL (reference sequence). The CDR3 sequence: CASSQQGMIQPQHF. CDR3 DNA: TGTGCCAGCAGCCAACAGGGGATGATTCAGCCCCAGCATTTT.

The V and J genes are TRBV25-1 and TRBJ1-1; D call uncertain. The CDR3 loop spans 12 amino acids. Germline CDR1 is MGHDK and CDR2 is SYGVNS. The V end lost 8 bases, the J end lost 10 bases, and 17 bases lay between the germline ends. DNA for the CDR3: TGTGCCAGCCGTCGGGTCCTTCTTGGAGCTTTCTTT. Amino acids: CASRRVLLGAFF.

This clone was seen more than once but under ten times. This chain uses TRBV10-3 with TRBJ2-3; 7 bases agree with TRBD2. This CDR3 is 14 amino acids long. Germline V CDR1 and CDR2: ENHRY, SYGVKD. V shed 11 bases and J 6 bases; nucleotides not matched to a gene: 14. Here the CDR3 reads CAVPGTKDLDTQYF. CDR3 bases: TGTGCCGTCCCCGGGACTAAGGATCTTGATACGCAGTATTTT.

The chain combines TRBV3-1 (or the pseudogene TRBV3-2) with TRBJ1-2, with D hard to call. V lost 4 bases, J lost 5 bases, and 14 bases lay in between. CDR3 length: 14 residues. Germline CDR1 is LGHDT and CDR2 is YNNKEL (reference sequence). CDR3 residues: CASSRRGTDYGYTF. DNA of the CDR3: TGTGCCAGCAGCCGCAGAGGCACTGATTATGGCTACACCTTC.

The V call is TRBV27, the J call TRBJ2-7, with TRBD1 as a possible D gene (6 bases). Trimming pared 3 bases from V and 0 bases from J, leaving 15 bases between. Germline CDR1 reads MNHEY; CDR2 reads SMNVEV (reference sequence). CDR3 size: 16 residues. DNA of the CDR3: TGTGCCAGCAGTTTCCTCGGACAGCTTAGCTCCTACGAGCAGTACTTC. The encoded protein is CASSFLGQLSSYEQYF.

This chain connects TRBV7-8 to TRBJ2-5, with TRBD2 as a possible D gene (7 bases). With 3 bases removed from V and 4 bases from J, the gap between germline ends came to 15 bases. Germline CDR1 is SGHVS and CDR2 is FQNEAQ. The CDR3 length is 15 residues. CDR3 residues: CASSLAAGAGETQYF. The CDR3 DNA reads TGTGCCAGCAGCTTGGCGGCGGGGGCGGGAGAGACCCAGTACTTC.

CDR3 amino acids: CASSDTRDRSYGYTF. CDR3 nucleotides: TGTGCCAGCAGTGACACCCGGGACAGGAGCTATGGCTACACCTTC. The chain carries TRBV6-1 and TRBJ1-2, with TRBD1 identical over 8 bases. The CDR3 consists of 15 residues. CDR1 is MNHNS, CDR2 SASEGT, per germline. Trimming removed 3 bases from V and 4 bases from J; junction bases left unmatched: 7.

The sample holds a few counts of this clone. This chain links TRBV11-2 with TRBJ1-2, with a weak D call TRBD1 (6 bases). CDR1 and CDR2 from the germline V gene are SGHAT and FQNNGV. The CDR3 consists of 18 residues. V was trimmed by 4 bases and J by 1 base, leaving 22 bases between them. CDR3 bases: TGTGCCAGCAGCTCACTGAGACTCCGGGACACAATTAACTATGGCTACACCTTC. Translated, it gives CASSSLRLRDTINYGYTF.

This clone is a singleton in its sample. The CDR3 DNA reads as TGTGCCAGCAGCTACCCAGGGGTTATACCCTGCGAGCAGTACTTC. Translation: CASSYPGVIPCEQYF. The V gene is TRBV5-7, the J gene TRBJ2-7, with D possibly matching TRBD1 (6 bases). TRBV5-7 is an open reading frame whose function is uncertain. V lost 3 bases, J lost 6 bases, and 19 bases lay in between. CDR3 length equals 15 residues.

DNA of the CDR3: TGTGCCTGGAGTGACCAGGTGGCCCTCCACTTT. Its protein product is CAWSDQVALHF. This chain connects TRBV30 to TRBJ1-6; D gene uncertain. This CDR3 is 11 amino acids long. Germline CDR1 and CDR2: GTSNPN and SVGIG (reference sequence). Trimming shortened V by 1 base and J by 14 bases, and 9 bases separated the two germline ends.

The gene calls are TRBV15 and TRBJ2-2, with TRBD2 matching over 7 bases. V was pared by 1 base and J by 4 bases, with 9 bases of the junction left unmatched. The CDR3 is 17 amino acids. CDR1 and CDR2 from the germline V gene are LNHNV and YYDKDF (reference sequence). CDR3 protein: CATSRGRAGEGTGELFF. CDR3 nucleotides: TGTGCCACCAGCAGAGGGCGCGCGGGAGAAGGCACCGGGGAGCTGTTTTTT. Full variable domain (rest looked up from reference TRBV15 and TRBJ2-2): DAMVIQNPRYQVTQFGKPVTLSCSQTLNHNVMYWYQQKSSQAPKLLFHYYDKDFNNEADTPDNFQSRRPNTSFCFLDIRSPGLGDTAMYLCATSRGRAGEGTGELFFGEGSRLTVL.

The gene calls are TRBV5-1 and TRBJ2-4; 9 bases are shared with TRBD1. There are 14 residues in the CDR3. V dropped 4 bases and J dropped 6; count of bases not matched to a gene: 5. Germline V gene data show CDR1 as SGHRS and CDR2 as YFSETQ. Written as DNA, the CDR3 is TGCGCCAGCAGCACTACACAGGGGGCAAACATTCAGTACTTC. Its protein is CASSTTQGANIQYF. Variable domain in full (rest from reference TRBV5-1 and TRBJ2-4): KAGVTQTPRYLIKTRGQQVTLSCSPISGHRSVSWYQQTPGQGLQFLFEYFSETQRNKGNFPGRFSGRQFSNSRSEMNVSTLELGDSALYLCASSTTQGANIQYFGAGTRLSVL.

The chain carries TRBV7-2 and TRBJ1-5, with D perhaps matching TRBD1 (6 bases). This CDR3 region has 15 residues. CDR1 is SGHTA and CDR2 is FQGNSA in the germline V gene. Trimming removed 6 bases from V and 2 bases from J, with 14 bases in between. The CDR3 loop is CASRLRGGGNQPQHF. CDR3 nucleotides: TGTGCCAGCAGGCTCCGCGGGGGCGGCAATCAGCCCCAGCATTTT. Filled out from reference TRBV7-2 and TRBJ1-5, the complete variable domain reads GAGVSQSPSNKVTEKGKDVELRCDPISGHTALYWYRQSLGQGLEFLIYFQGNSAPDKSGLPSDRFSAERTGGSVSTLTIQRTQQEDSAVYLCASRLRGGGNQPQHFGDGTRLSIL.

The V and J genes are TRBV28 and TRBJ2-7; maybe TRBD1 (5 bases). Trimming left V 9 bases short and J 2 bases short, with 14 bases between. This CDR3 has 13 amino acids. CDR1 is MDHEN, CDR2 SYDVKM, per germline. CDR3 coding DNA: TGTGCCAGTAGAGACAGTTCTCCCTACGAGCAGTACTTC. Translated, it gives CASRDSSPYEQYF.

The V and J genes are TRBV28 and TRBJ2-1; 13 positions match TRBD2. V shed 1 base and J 7 bases; nucleotides not matched to a gene: 16. Germline-derived CDR1 and CDR2 are MDHEN and SYDVKM. CDR3 size: 20 residues. This chain's CDR3 is CASSLLGWETSGRIGNEQFF. CDR3 nucleotides: TGTGCCAGCAGTTTATTAGGGTGGGAGACTAGCGGGAGGATAGGTAATGAGCAGTTCTTC.

As concerns this clone: Distinct nucleotide sequences in the sample also encode this CDR3. J is TRBJ2-7 and V is TRBV12-3 or TRBV12-4; D is ambiguous. This CDR3 contains 12 residues. V was trimmed by 2 bases and J by 4 bases, leaving 6 bases between them. The CDR3 sequence: CASSLTGYEQYF. In DNA form, the CDR3 reads TGTGCCAGCAGTTTAACGGGTTACGAGCAGTACTTC.

The chain uses TRBV18 and TRBJ1-1, with D perhaps matching TRBD1 (5 bases). This CDR3 spans 15 amino acids. Germline V gene sequence: CDR1 KGHSH, CDR2 LQKENI. Trimming took off 3 bases at V and 0 bases at J, with 11 bases between the two ends. The CDR3 DNA follows: TGTGCCAGCTCACCCATACAGGATCTGAACACTGAAGCTTTCTTT. Its translation: CASSPIQDLNTEAFF.

This chain links TRBV11-2 with TRBJ1-2; 9 bases line up with TRBD1. V lost 4 bases and J lost 1; bases outside the gene matches: 7. Germline assignment: CDR1 SGHAT and CDR2 FQNNGV. CDR3 length equals 16 residues. CDR3 protein: CASSSSPGQGNYGYTF. The CDR3 bases are TGTGCCAGCAGCTCCTCCCCGGGACAGGGTAACTATGGCTACACCTTC.

The chain carries TRBV3-1 (or the pseudogene TRBV3-2) and TRBJ1-1; D gene uncertain. The CDR3 has 12 amino acids. V gave up 0 bases and J gave up 7 bases, with 6 bases separating them. Germline V gene sequence: CDR1 LGHDT, CDR2 YNNKEL (reference sequence). The CDR3 DNA is TGTGCCAGCAGCCAAGATCTTCTTGAAGCTTTCTTT. This gives the protein CASSQDLLEAFF.

This clone was recorded a few times. The chain joins TRBV11-2 to TRBJ1-1; D not resolved. Looked up from germline, CDR1 is SGHAT and CDR2 is FQNNGV. V was trimmed by 3 bases and J by 1 base, leaving 15 bases between them. The CDR3 has 16 residues. CDR3 sequence reads: CASSFQEFRGNTEAFF. CDR3 bases: TGTGCCAGCAGCTTCCAAGAATTTCGGGGGAACACTGAAGCTTTCTTT.

CDR3 protein: CASSLAWAVGTGELFF. The CDR3 bases are TGTGCCAGCAGCTTAGCCTGGGCAGTCGGCACCGGGGAGCTGTTTTTT. V is TRBV7-9 and J is TRBJ2-2; D unresolved. Trimming took 0 bases from V and 4 from J, leaving 12 bases between them. The CDR3 runs 16 residues. Germline CDR1 reads SEHNR; CDR2 reads FQNEAQ (reference sequence).